Listed below are T cell receptor beta chains from one sample, sequenced in a study of long-term antiretroviral therapy in people with HIV. Assay: immunoSEQ multiplex PCR; the TCRdb copy retains only in-frame clones and omits some. The sample consists of fewer than 30,000 clones, roughly 80% of them appearing once. Here the sequenced sample was unsorted PBMCs, taken 2.1 years after starting antiretroviral therapy. These receptors were collected from a man under 40 with HIV. The CDR3 runs from the conserved cysteine through the conserved F or W.

TRBJ1-1 | TRBV29-1 | CSVEYGVGTGTSGGGMNTEAFF
TRBJ1-2 | TRBV27 | CASSLGDQIGYGYTF
TRBJ1-4 | TRBV5-4 | CAPKEKTTNEKLFF
TRBJ2-2 | TRBV28 | CASSLDPVVTGELFF
TRBJ1-5 | TRBV19 | CASSPQGSQPQHF
TRBJ2-7 | TRBV15 | CATSRGRTGGPYEQYF
TRBJ1-6 | TRBV27 | CASSPETGGVSPLHF
TRBJ1-1 | TRBV7-3 | CASSPQGMRTEAFF
TRBJ2-3 | TRBV15 | CATSTLTGLADTQYF
TRBJ2-7 | TRBV6-5 | CASSSPREAGVYEQYF